This T cell receptor beta chain originates from a study of blood T cell repertoires in COVID-19. Study-level information: Material from acute and convalescent COVID-19 was sourced from the United States, Italy and Spain.

This CDR3 is 12 amino acids long. Per germline, CDR1 WNHNN and CDR2 SYGVQD (reference sequence). V was pared by 0 bases and J by 15 bases, with 3 bases of the junction left unmatched. Under the authors' procedure: How many nucleated cells were present was estimated from reference gene primer amplification. Using immunoSEQ multiplex PCR, the repertoire was profiled, and TCRdb retains in-frame clones only, with some absent. D and trimming were read from the DNA, whereas the V and J calls and clone size are those reported in that table. The sample has about 270,000 clones; 75% to 90% are singletons. Participants were aged roughly 18 to 89 years from approximately 25 US areas. Membership in each cohort depended on participant-reported clinical history.

The chain links TRBV10-1 to TRBJ2-1; 9 bases agree with TRBD2. This receptor was taken from a woman aged 25 to 39 with acute COVID-19. Input material: PBMCs or T cells enriched from blood (not recorded which). The DNA for the CDR3 is TGCGCCAGCAGTGAGTCGGCGGGAGGGTTGTTCTTC. Translating gives CASSESAGGLFF.